These 3 T cell receptor beta chains came from one sample sequenced in a study of blood T cell repertoires in COVID-19. Clones were read by immunoSEQ multiplex PCR, and TCRdb kept only the in-frame ones, dropping some. The table records about 150,000 clones, about 83% of them present only once. Sequenced input: PBMCs or T cells enriched from blood (not recorded which). These receptors all stem from a woman aged 45-65 years with acute COVID-19.

The chain uses TRBV28 and TRBJ2-7, with TRBD2 as a possible D gene (5 bases). The CDR3 length is 12 residues. V gave up 3 bases and J gave up 3 bases, with 6 bases separating them. The germline V gene has CDR1 MDHEN and CDR2 SYDVKM. The CDR3 region is CASSLGSYEQYF. The CDR3 DNA reads TGTGCCAGCAGTTTGGGGAGCTACGAGCAGTACTTC.

This clone appeared a few times. This chain connects TRBV7-9 to TRBJ2-7; perhaps TRBD2 as D (6 bases). The ends were cut back, 3 bases at V and 7 bases at J, with 16 bases in the middle. Germline loops: CDR1 SEHNR, CDR2 FQNEAQ (reference sequence). The CDR3 has 14 amino acids. The CDR3: CASSLEGLTVEQYF. Here the CDR3 DNA reads TGTGCCAGCAGCTTGGAGGGATTGACTGTGGAGCAGTACTTC.

This clone was recorded only once. Here the CDR3 DNA reads TGTGCCAGCAGTTTCAGGGGGCAATATGGCTACACCTTC. Amino acid sequence: CASSFRGQYGYTF. The rearrangement links TRBV27 to TRBJ1-2, with 8 positions matching TRBD1. V lost 3 bases and J lost 5; bases outside the gene matches: 2. Germline assignment: CDR1 MNHEY and CDR2 SMNVEV (reference sequence). The CDR3 sequence is 13 residues long.